This entry describes one TCR beta chain. This table comes from immunoSEQ multiplex PCR, and its TCRdb copy is limited to in-frame clones, with some not included. The data hold tens of thousands of clones, with just over 90% observed a single time. This CDR3 comprises 14 residues. Germline CDR1 and CDR2: GTSNPN and SVGIG (reference sequence). With 5 bases clipped from V and 3 bases from J, the junction kept 5 bases outside the gene matches. The data were obtained in a study of T cell changes during pregnancy in multiple sclerosis. V is TRBV30 and J is TRBJ2-3; TRBD2 agrees at 10 bases. The sequence came from a female donor with multiple sclerosis, enrolled in a pregnancy study. Sequences were derived from peripheral blood, sampled in the second trimester of pregnancy. CDR3 region: CAWERGGLTDTQYF. The CDR3 coding sequence is TGTGCCTGGGAGCGGGGGGGCCTTACAGATACGCAGTATTTT.